This paragraph covers one TCR beta chain sequence. Its antigen is undetermined. Germline loops: CDR1 MNHNS, CDR2 SASEGT. The CDR3 totals 11 residues. V lost 2 bases to trimming and J lost 6 bases, with 5 bases between them. Libraries were prepared by immunoSEQ multiplex PCR; TCRdb keeps only in-frame clonotypes and omits some of them. The sample has 350,000 to 400,000 clones, more than 85% seen once. The treatment denotes: approximately 18 received Ad26.COV2.S at low or high dose, single or two shots; 5 received placebo; per-sample allocation not given. Each sample was drawn 63 days after the first injection (of vaccine or placebo). The administered vaccine (an Ad26 vector) expressed Wuhan-strain SARS-CoV-2 spike. The sample is drawn from a study of Ad26.COV2.S vaccination and SARS-CoV-2 variants. The overall study: In the study, Ad26.COV2.S was injected intramuscularly once, or twice 56 days apart.

Study-wide findings and caveats: Ad26.COV2.S recipients had broader spike-specific TCRs (P = 0.0014).

The genes are TRBV6-1 and TRBJ2-7; D ambiguous. This specimen consisted of peripheral blood, obtained in a trial of Ad26.COV2.S vaccine versus placebo. This clonotype was obtained from a person between 18 and 65 years old who received the Ad26.COV2.S COVID-19 vaccine or a placebo. The CDR3 DNA reads TGTGCCAGCAGTGAAAGTTCCGAGCAGTACTTC. Translated, it gives CASSESSEQYF.